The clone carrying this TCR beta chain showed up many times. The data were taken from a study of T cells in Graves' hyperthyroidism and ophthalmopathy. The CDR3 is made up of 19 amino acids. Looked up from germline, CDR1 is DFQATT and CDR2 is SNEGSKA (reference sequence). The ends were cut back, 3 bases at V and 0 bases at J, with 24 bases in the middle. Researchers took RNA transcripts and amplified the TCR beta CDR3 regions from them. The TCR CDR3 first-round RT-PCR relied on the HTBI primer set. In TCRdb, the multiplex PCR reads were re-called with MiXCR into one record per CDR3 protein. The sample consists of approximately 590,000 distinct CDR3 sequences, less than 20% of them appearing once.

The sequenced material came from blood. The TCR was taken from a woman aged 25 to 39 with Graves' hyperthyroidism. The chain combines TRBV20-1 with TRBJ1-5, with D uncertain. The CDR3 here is CSASFAIPAAIRSNQPQHF. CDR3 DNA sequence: TGCAGTGCTAGTTTCGCTATCCCTGCGGCAATCCGTAGCAATCAGCCCCAGCATTTT.